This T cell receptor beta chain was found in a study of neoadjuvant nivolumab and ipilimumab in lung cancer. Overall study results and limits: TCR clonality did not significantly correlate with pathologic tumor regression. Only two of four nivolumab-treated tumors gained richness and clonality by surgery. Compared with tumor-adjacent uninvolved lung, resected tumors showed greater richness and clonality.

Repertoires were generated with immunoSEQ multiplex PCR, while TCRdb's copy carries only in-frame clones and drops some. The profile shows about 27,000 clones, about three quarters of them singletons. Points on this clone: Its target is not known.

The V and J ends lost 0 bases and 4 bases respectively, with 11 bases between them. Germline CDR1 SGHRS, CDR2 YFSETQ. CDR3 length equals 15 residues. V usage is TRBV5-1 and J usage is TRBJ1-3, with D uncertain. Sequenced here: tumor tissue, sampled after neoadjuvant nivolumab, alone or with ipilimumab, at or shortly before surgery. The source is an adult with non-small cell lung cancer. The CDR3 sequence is CASSLVPGSGNTIYF. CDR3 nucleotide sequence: TGCGCCAGCAGCTTGGTACCCGGGTCCGGAAACACCATATATTTT.